This T cell receptor (beta chain) was retrieved from a study of post-analysis software for immune sequencing data (dated by TCRdb to about 2015). Regarding the study in general: Disease courses on record covered relapsing-remitting, secondary progressive and progressive-relapsing multiple sclerosis, though some patients had no subtype annotation. Patient repertoires were compared against 11 to 12 previously published healthy control repertoires from donors aged roughly 6 to 26 years. A subset of samples was prepared in parallel using single-end sample barcoding, then pooled and co-amplified after Illumina adapter ligation. What the authors observed across the whole study: The control group was slightly older than the multiple sclerosis patient group. Direct clustering with F measure revealed strong co-clustering of samples prepared in the same batch, which led to a batch-effect correction. Significantly lower normalized Chao1 diversity was found in multiple sclerosis patients than in controls, suggesting substantial peripheral T-cell clonal expansion. Significantly higher frequencies in patients than in controls were found for about 5 TRBV segments, including TRBV5-6, TRBV5-1 and TRBV20-1.

Receptor amplification or capture employed PCR. TCRdb names Illumina HiSeq 2500 as the instrument used. Unique molecular identifiers were incorporated into TCR beta cDNA libraries to reduce PCR and sequencing biases. Every 1 to 10 million input T cells yielded roughly 500,000 cDNA molecules, meaning each molecule approximated one T cell. Patient libraries were prepared and sequenced with the same protocol used for the earlier healthy control dataset. Samples belonging to the same batch were prepared together, multiplexed and sequenced on a shared HiSeq lane. Concerning the study's data processing: MIGEC was used to process the raw barcoded reads, and molecular identifier groups with only a single read were discarded before consensus assembly and CDR3 extraction. Clonotype tables were post-analysed with VDJtools, normalizing diversity by down-sampling all datasets to the smallest sample size. To correct batch-related cross-sample contamination, repertoire overlap clustering matched CDR3 amino acid sequences but not nucleotide sequences. TCRdb reprocessed the public reads (quality trimming at Q25 with fastp, clone calling with MiXCR) and kept in-frame beta chains. Entries that share a CDR3 protein sequence are merged under the most common genes and DNA. The V and J calls were determined by TCRdb, not by the authors. The sample yields hundreds of thousands of distinct CDR3 sequences; about 57% were counted once. Together, the top ten hold 4.6% of the sample.

A note on this clonotype: Its antigen is still unknown. Nothing much larger sits one base from this clone, and base qualities are not available.

TCR beta repertoires were profiled from peripheral blood of under 15 young patients with multiple sclerosis to demonstrate the VDJtools post-analysis software. The multiple sclerosis patients were children and adolescents ranging in age from 6 to 15 years. The trim is 1 base for V and 0 bases for J, with a gap of 12 bases between the germline ends. The CDR3 covers 16 residues, taking in both the cysteine and the phenylalanine. Left in the record is the CDR3 DNA by itself, 48 bases read in frame from the first base. Taken from the germline V gene (reference sequence), the CDR1 and CDR2 loops are SEHNR and FQNEAQ.

Material for sequencing was blood. This receptor was taken from a girl between 10 and 17 years old with multiple sclerosis. The chain couples TRBV7-9 to TRBJ1-2; the D gene is unclear. The DNA is as follows: TGTGCCAGCAGCTTAGGGGCTGGCCCCTCTAACTATGGCTACACCTTC. It encodes CASSLGAGPSNYGYTF.